The TCR beta chain under discussion was sequenced for a study of shared clonotypes between healthy human individuals (TCRdb year 2020). About the full investigation: The cohort included three men and a couple of women between 18 and 49 years of age. To estimate repertoire size and how much clonotype sharing occurs between individuals, the study deeply sequenced the blood TCR repertoires of 5 or 6 healthy adults. To increase sequencing depth and limit assay-specific biases, TCR repertoire library preparation and sequencing were carried out by different laboratories using diverse techniques. Between about 0.9 and 10 billion PBMCs per donor were obtained by leukapheresis. Summary of the overall study and its limitations: Pairwise subsampling led to the expectation that sequencing depth would affect the degree of clonotype sharing among donors. Sampling was restricted to blood, and TCR repertoires in tissue are likely to differ from TCR repertoires in blood. The genetic and exposure-history diversity represented was limited by the small number of donors.

Compared with germline, V lacks 7 bases and J lacks 4 bases; bases without a gene match: 7. Per the germline V gene, MNHNS is the CDR1 and SASEGT is the CDR2. The CDR3, cysteine through phenylalanine, is 14 amino acids long. Of all the DNA, just the CDR3 is kept, 42 bases in frame from base 1. As for this clone: Its antigen specificity is not known. One base away there is no much larger clone; base qualities are not given.

The donors were healthy, HIV-negative adults who had no recently reported acute infections or vaccinations. Every donor was a Caucasian adult living in Nashville, Tennessee, USA. For unsorted samples, some 87 million PBMCs were counted, and genomic DNA was extracted using the QIAamp DNA Blood Mini kit. Blood was collected by leukapheresis, and PBMCs were isolated by Ficoll-Histopaque density gradient centrifugation and then cryopreserved in liquid nitrogen vapor phase. Using the deep immunoSEQ assay, TCR CDR3 regions were amplified from genomic DNA by multiplex PCR. Genomic DNA extracted from each cell subset was distributed evenly over all wells of several immunoSEQ 96-well plates, and each plate served as one replicate. For unsorted PBMC, 250 to 350 ng of genomic DNA, equivalent to about 30,000 T cell genomes, went into each replicate PCR. Ten immunoSEQ deep assay plates were used to sequence the unsorted PBMC genomic DNA. Purified libraries were measured with a Qubit 3.0 fluorometer, size-checked on a Bioanalyzer 2100, and measured again with the KAPA Library Quantification kit. Every immunoSEQ 96-well plate was sequenced on a separate single-read 150-cycle Illumina NextSeq 550 flow cell. The paper's processing steps were these. Because the immunoSEQ output included only junctional sequences and no quality scores, the filtering could not be the same as the filtering used for full-length reads. To assign V/J genes and CDR3, sequences were annotated against IMGT germline references using PyIR, a Python wrapper for IgBLAST v1.9. Reads were filtered out if the reads had weak V/J assignments (E-value above 1e-6), no CDR3, stop codons, out-of-frame junctions, or ambiguous translated residues. A V3J clonotype was defined by an identical inferred V gene, J gene, and CDR3 amino acid sequence. Percentage overlap between repertoires was computed as shared unique clonotypes divided by the size of the smaller repertoire. Repertoire richness was assessed with RTK rarefaction, the Chao1 estimator, and Recon v2.1 estimates of unobserved clonotypes. Imported from immuneACCESS, the table was reduced by TCRdb to in-frame sequences with V and J called. These copies leave out some clones; in studies compared against another copy, an unresolved V gene accounts for under half, and the cause of the remainder is not known. The DNA gave D and trimming, while V, J and clone size come from that table. This sample lists about 520,000 clones; about 78% were detected once. The top ten constitute approximately 12% of the sample.

Sequenced: PBMCs. The chain couples TRBV6-1 to TRBJ1-5; a stretch of 7 junction bases matches TRBD1. The sequence came from a woman aged 40-49 years in good health. Some clones in this sample may be carry-over from other donors' samples. The DNA sequence is given as TGTGCCAGCAAAAGGACAGGAGATAATCAGCCCCAGCATTTT. Its amino acids are CASKRTGDNQPQHF.